This TCR beta chain was obtained from a study of T cell responses to AZD1222 COVID-19 vaccine. As for the study in general: Second-dose recipients at about 4 or about 12 weeks were treated as one pooled group.

Only in-frame clones appear in the TCRdb table, and some are missing; sequencing was by immunoSEQ multiplex PCR. The sample yields approximately 180,000 clones, roughly 88% seen once. About this clone itself: Antigen unknown.

Findings and caveats of the study: It was only a handful of AZD1222 recipients who were seropositive at baseline. Repertoire sampling was restricted to post-peak T cell response timepoints.

This TCR was sampled from an adult in good health. The sequences come from peripheral blood, collected on day 0 of AZD1222 vaccination.

The CDR3 here is CSALSRGIYGYTF. Here the CDR3 DNA reads TGCAGCGCCCTGAGCAGGGGGATCTATGGCTACACCTTC. V usage is TRBV29-1 and J usage is TRBJ1-2; 7 positions match TRBD1. CDR1 SQVTM and CDR2 ANQGSEA come from the germline V gene. This CDR3 is 13 amino acids long. The trim removed 7 bases at V and 4 bases at J, leaving 9 bases unmatched.